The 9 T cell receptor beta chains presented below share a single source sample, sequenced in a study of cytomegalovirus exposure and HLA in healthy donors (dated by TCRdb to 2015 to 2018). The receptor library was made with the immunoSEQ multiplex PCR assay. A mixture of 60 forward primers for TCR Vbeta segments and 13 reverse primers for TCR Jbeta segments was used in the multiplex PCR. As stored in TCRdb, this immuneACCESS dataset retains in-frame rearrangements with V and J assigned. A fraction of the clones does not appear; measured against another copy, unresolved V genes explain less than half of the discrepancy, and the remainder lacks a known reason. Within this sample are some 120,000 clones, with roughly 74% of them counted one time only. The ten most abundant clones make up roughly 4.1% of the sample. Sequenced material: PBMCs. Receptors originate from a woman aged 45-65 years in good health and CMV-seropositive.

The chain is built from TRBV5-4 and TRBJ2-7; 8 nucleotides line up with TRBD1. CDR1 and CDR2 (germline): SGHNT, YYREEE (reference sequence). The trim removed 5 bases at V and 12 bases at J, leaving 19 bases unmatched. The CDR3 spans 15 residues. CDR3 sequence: CASSPRGTTGANLYF. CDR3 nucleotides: TGTGCCAGCAGTCCGCGGGGAACGACAGGGGCGAATTTGTACTTC.

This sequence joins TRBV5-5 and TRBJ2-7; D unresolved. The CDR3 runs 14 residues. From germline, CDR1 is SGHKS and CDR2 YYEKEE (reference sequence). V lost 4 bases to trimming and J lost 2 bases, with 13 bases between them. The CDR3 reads CASSPNPSTYEQYF. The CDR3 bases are TGTGCCAGCAGCCCTAATCCGTCAACCTACGAGCAGTACTTC.

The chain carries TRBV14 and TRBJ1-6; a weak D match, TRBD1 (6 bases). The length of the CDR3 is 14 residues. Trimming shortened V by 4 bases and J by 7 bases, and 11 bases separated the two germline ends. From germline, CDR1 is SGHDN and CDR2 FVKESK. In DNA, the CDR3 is TGTGCCAGCAGCCCCCAGGGGTACAATTCACCCCTCCACTTT. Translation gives CASSPQGYNSPLHF. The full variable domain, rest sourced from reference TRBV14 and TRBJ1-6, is EAGVTQFPSHSVIEKGQTVTLRCDPISGHDNLYWYRRVMGKEIKFLLHFVKESKQDESGMPNNRFLAERTGGTYSTLKVQPAELEDSGVYFCASSPQGYNSPLHFGNGTRLTVT.

The chain's CDR3 is CASTMREEGYGYTF. In DNA, the CDR3 is TGTGCCAGCACCATGCGAGAGGAGGGGTATGGCTACACCTTC. This chain links TRBV9 with TRBJ1-2, with D possibly being TRBD1 (5 bases). The germline V and J ends were trimmed by 6 bases and 5 bases, with 17 bases remaining between them. The CDR3 contains 14 residues. Germline CDR1 is SGDLS and CDR2 is YYNGEE.

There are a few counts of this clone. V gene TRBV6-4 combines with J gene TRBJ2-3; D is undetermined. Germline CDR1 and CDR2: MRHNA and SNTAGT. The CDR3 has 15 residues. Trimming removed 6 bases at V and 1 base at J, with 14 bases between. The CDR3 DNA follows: TGTGCCAGCAGCCGAGGATTAACGGGCACAGATACGCAGTATTTT. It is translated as CASSRGLTGTDTQYF.

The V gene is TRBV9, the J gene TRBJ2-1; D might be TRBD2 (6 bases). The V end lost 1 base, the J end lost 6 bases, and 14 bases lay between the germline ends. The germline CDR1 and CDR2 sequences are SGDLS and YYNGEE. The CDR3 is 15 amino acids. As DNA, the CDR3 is TGTGCCAGCAGCGTATTCGGGGGATTCGGCAATGAGCAGTTCTTC. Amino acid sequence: CASSVFGGFGNEQFF.

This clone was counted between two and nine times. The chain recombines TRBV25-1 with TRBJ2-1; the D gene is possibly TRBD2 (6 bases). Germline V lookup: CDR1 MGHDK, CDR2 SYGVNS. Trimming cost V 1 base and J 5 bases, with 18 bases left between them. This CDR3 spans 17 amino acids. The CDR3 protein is CASSEFWQLGRNNEQFF. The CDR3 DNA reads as TGTGCCAGCAGTGAATTCTGGCAATTGGGGAGGAACAATGAGCAGTTCTTC.

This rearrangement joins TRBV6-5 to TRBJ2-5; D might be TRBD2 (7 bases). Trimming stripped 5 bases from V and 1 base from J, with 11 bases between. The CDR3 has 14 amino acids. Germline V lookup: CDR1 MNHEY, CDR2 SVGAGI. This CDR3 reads CASSRGRGQETQYF. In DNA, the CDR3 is TGTGCCAGCAGTAGGGGGAGGGGCCAAGAGACCCAGTACTTC.

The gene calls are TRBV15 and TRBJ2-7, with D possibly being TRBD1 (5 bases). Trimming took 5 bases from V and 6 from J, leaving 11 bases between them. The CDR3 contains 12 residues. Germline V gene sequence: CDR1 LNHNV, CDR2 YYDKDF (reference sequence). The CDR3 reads CATSGNRREQYF. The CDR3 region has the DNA TGTGCCACCAGCGGAAACAGGCGCGAGCAGTACTTC.